This T cell receptor beta chain was documented in a study of CD8+CD57+ T cells in acquired aplastic anemia. For the study at large: The mean DNA yield obtained from sorted CD4+ and CD8+ cells came to 3.2 ug. There were 11 million or so reads, on average, for CD4+ cells from healthy donors.

Study-level results: Simpson's diversity of CD8+ cells was not significantly different in patients compared with controls. Patients and controls shared 25 to 30 CD8+ CDR3 sequences, which appeared highly expressed in patients and within their immunodominant clones.

Turning to this clonotype: Its antigen is currently unknown.

Genomic DNA, serving as template, underwent TCR beta VDJ and CDR3 profiling. TCRdb reprocessed the reads via MiXCR and lists one record per CDR3 protein. The data hold over 150,000 distinct CDR3 sequences, with around 50% observed a single time. Germline assignment: CDR1 DFQATT and CDR2 SNEGSKA (reference sequence). This CDR3 has 16 amino acids. V was pared by 3 bases and J by 2 bases, with 9 bases of the junction left unmatched. This TCR was recovered from a human donor in good health, serving as a control. The genes are TRBV20-1 and TRBJ1-5; TRBD1 agrees at 8 bases. The sample taken for sequencing was sorted CD4+, CD8+, or CD8+CD57+ T cells (not recorded which) from PBMCs. The CDR3 region has the DNA TGCAGTGCTAGGGACAGGGAAAGGGGTGGCAATCAGCCCCAGCATTTT. Translating gives CSARDRERGGNQPQHF.